Listed below are T cell receptor beta chains from one sample, sequenced in a study of control samples from healthy donors and cancer patients. Assay: immunoSEQ multiplex PCR; the TCRdb copy retains only in-frame clones and omits some. The table lists around 71,000 clones, about nine tenths of them singletons. Input material: PBMCs. These receptors were obtained from a woman in her 50s with colorectal cancer. The CDR3 runs from the conserved cysteine through the conserved F or W. Each record gives: CDR3 DNA, CDR3 protein, V gene, clone size, CDR3 length, J gene, D gene. A D gene is named only where the DNA matches it firmly. The size entry is marked missing in some rows and otherwise reads once, few, many or a size class.

DNA: TGTGCCAGCAGTTACTCGGAGGGACCGTACAATGAGCAGTTCTTC
CDR3: CASSYSEGPYNEQFF
V: TRBV6-6
size: -
length: 15
J: TRBJ2-1
D: -

DNA: TGCGCCAGCAGCTTGGGGCGGAAGAACACTGAAGCTTTCTTT
CDR3: CASSLGRKNTEAFF
V: TRBV5-1
size: -
length: 14
J: TRBJ1-1
D: -

DNA: TGTGCCAGCAGCGACAAGATTATTGGCGGGGGGGCCGGCACAGATACGCAGTATTTT
CDR3: CASSDKIIGGGAGTDTQYF
V: TRBV2
size: -
length: 19
J: TRBJ2-3
D: TRBD2

DNA: TGTGCCAGCAGCTTGGCTCAGGGCCCGAACACCGGGGAGCTGTTTTTT
CDR3: CASSLAQGPNTGELFF
V: TRBV5-4
size: -
length: 16
J: TRBJ2-2
D: -

DNA: TGTGCCAGCAGCTTAGACAGGGGGCTTGAGACCCAGTACTTC
CDR3: CASSLDRGLETQYF
V: TRBV7-3
size: -
length: 14
J: TRBJ2-5
D: TRBD1

DNA: TGTGCCAGCAGCCAAACCGGGGAGCTGTTTTTT
CDR3: CASSQTGELFF
V: TRBV7-9
size: -
length: 11
J: TRBJ2-2
D: -

DNA: TGTGCCAGCAGCTTAAGACAATATGGCTACACCTTC
CDR3: CASSLRQYGYTF
V: TRBV7-2
size: -
length: 12
J: TRBJ1-2
D: -

DNA: TGTGCCAGTAGTATAGCGGGGGAGTCCCAGCATTTT
CDR3: CASSIAGESQHF
V: TRBV19
size: few
length: 12
J: TRBJ1-5
D: -

DNA: TGCGCCAGCAGCCCAGCGGGGGGTCCTATCGCACTGTTTTTT
CDR3: CASSPAGGPIALFF
V: TRBV5-1
size: -
length: 14
J: TRBJ2-2
D: TRBD2

DNA: TGTGCCAGCAGCTTAGACCCCAAGGGCTACACCTTC
CDR3: CASSLDPKGYTF
V: TRBV13
size: -
length: 12
J: TRBJ1-2
D: -

DNA: TGTGCCAGTAGTATAGCGGGACAGGAGGTTGAAGCTTTCTTT
CDR3: CASSIAGQEVEAFF
V: TRBV19
size: -
length: 14
J: TRBJ1-1
D: TRBD1

DNA: TGCAGCGTTCGCCCAGGCACAGATACGCAGTATTTT
CDR3: CSVRPGTDTQYF
V: TRBV29-1
size: -
length: 12
J: TRBJ2-3
D: -

DNA: TGTGCCAGCTCCTCGAGACAGATCCACAATGAGCAGTTCTTC
CDR3: CASSSRQIHNEQFF
V: TRBV2
size: -
length: 14
J: TRBJ2-1
D: -

DNA: TGTGCCAGCAGCCCATCGGACAGGGGGCAGTCCGGGGAGCTGTTTTTT
CDR3: CASSPSDRGQSGELFF
V: TRBV3-1/TRBV3-2
size: once
length: 16
J: TRBJ2-2
D: TRBD1

DNA: TGTGCCAGCAGCTTAGAACTGGGGACAGAAGCTTTCTTT
CDR3: CASSLELGTEAFF
V: TRBV7-9
size: -
length: 13
J: TRBJ1-1
D: -

DNA: TGTGCCAGCAGCTTAGGGACAGGGGCCCGAGAGACCCAGTACTTC
CDR3: CASSLGTGARETQYF
V: TRBV11-2
size: -
length: 15
J: TRBJ2-5
D: TRBD1

DNA: TGTGCCAGCAGCCCCGGGCTGTCTGAAAAACTGTTTTTT
CDR3: CASSPGLSEKLFF
V: TRBV5-8
size: -
length: 13
J: TRBJ1-4
D: -

DNA: TGCGCCAGCAGTGAGCTGGACTCTGGGGCCAACGTCCTGACTTTC
CDR3: CASSELDSGANVLTF
V: TRBV10-2
size: -
length: 15
J: TRBJ2-6
D: -

DNA: TGTGCCAGCAGCCAAAGACAGGGGCGGTTCAATGAGCAGTTCTTC
CDR3: CASSQRQGRFNEQFF
V: TRBV13
size: -
length: 15
J: TRBJ2-1
D: TRBD1

DNA: TGTGCCAGTACATTTTCTCTAAGCGGGACTGAAGCTTTCTTT
CDR3: CASTFSLSGTEAFF
V: TRBV19
size: -
length: 14
J: TRBJ1-1
D: -

DNA: TGTGCCAGCAGCAGACAACCCAGGCTGGCCTTATACGAGCAGTACTTC
CDR3: CASSRQPRLALYEQYF
V: TRBV3-1/TRBV3-2
size: -
length: 16
J: TRBJ2-7
D: -

DNA: -
CDR3: CASRPIPGFGAGELFF
V: TRBV3-1/TRBV3-2
size: -
length: 16
J: TRBJ2-2
D: -

DNA: TGTGCCAGCAGCTCATACAGGGGAGGTGGTTCACCCCTCCACTTT
CDR3: CASSSYRGGGSPLHF
V: TRBV5-6
size: once
length: 15
J: TRBJ1-6
D: TRBD1

DNA: TGTGCCAGCTCACCGAACCCTCTGACAGGGACTTTGAATTCACCCCTCCACTTT
CDR3: CASSPNPLTGTLNSPLHF
V: TRBV18
size: -
length: 18
J: TRBJ1-6
D: TRBD1

DNA: TGTGCCAGCAGCCAGAGCGGGGGGGCCAATGAGCAGTTCTTC
CDR3: CASSQSGGANEQFF
V: TRBV7-3
size: -
length: 14
J: TRBJ2-1
D: TRBD2

DNA: TGTGCCAGCAGCGAGACAGGGGAACCTGGAAACACCATATATTTT
CDR3: CASSETGEPGNTIYF
V: TRBV7-3
size: -
length: 15
J: TRBJ1-3
D: TRBD1

DNA: TGTGCTAGCCTAGGAGCCAAAAACATTCAGTACTTC
CDR3: CASLGAKNIQYF
V: TRBV12-5
size: -
length: 12
J: TRBJ2-4
D: -

DNA: TGTGCCAGCAGTATGCGGTCTACAGGTGAGCAGTTCTTC
CDR3: CASSMRSTGEQFF
V: TRBV25-1
size: -
length: 13
J: TRBJ2-1
D: -

DNA: TGTGCCAGCAGTGAAGCGGGGATCCAAGAGACCCAGTACTTC
CDR3: CASSEAGIQETQYF
V: TRBV6-1
size: -
length: 14
J: TRBJ2-5
D: -

DNA: TGTGCCAGCAGCCAAGAGGGGTGGGGCTACACCTTC
CDR3: CASSQEGWGYTF
V: TRBV3-1/TRBV3-2
size: -
length: 12
J: TRBJ1-2
D: -

DNA: TGCGCCAGCAGCTTCTACATCGACGGGGCCTATGGCTACACCTTC
CDR3: CASSFYIDGAYGYTF
V: TRBV5-1
size: -
length: 15
J: TRBJ1-2
D: -

DNA: TGTGCCAGCAGTCGGGGGCTGTATAATTCACCCCTCCACTTT
CDR3: CASSRGLYNSPLHF
V: TRBV6-5
size: -
length: 14
J: TRBJ1-6
D: -

DNA: TGTGCCAGCAGTTACCAGGGCTCCAGCTCTGGAAACACCATATATTTT
CDR3: CASSYQGSSSGNTIYF
V: TRBV6-6
size: -
length: 16
J: TRBJ1-3
D: -

DNA: TGTGCCAGCAGTGAAGGGCGGCAGAATTACAACTACCGAAATGAAAAACTGTTTTTT
CDR3: CASSEGRQNYNYRNEKLFF
V: TRBV6-1
size: -
length: 19
J: TRBJ1-4
D: -

DNA: TGTGCCAGCAGCTCCCAGGCGGGGTTGAACACTGAAGCTTTCTTT
CDR3: CASSSQAGLNTEAFF
V: TRBV11-2
size: -
length: 15
J: TRBJ1-1
D: -

DNA: TGCAGCGTTGAACCCGGGACTGCTAAAGAAGCTTTCTTT
CDR3: CSVEPGTAKEAFF
V: TRBV29-1
size: -
length: 13
J: TRBJ1-1
D: -